This T cell receptor beta chain came from a study of identifying expanded T cells in peripheral blood. Study-level results: Across healthy donors, higher total template counts meant significantly greater roughly 2-week count variance. Differentially abundant clones: about 1.2 between replicates, about 15 at about 13 days, 19 to 20 at four.

During the collection period, no donor immune events like infections were recorded. The table came from immunoSEQ multiplex PCR; TCRdb's copy has only in-frame clones and leaves some out. The sample lists 95,000 to 100,000 clones; around 90% were seen once. A remark on this clone: Its antigen is currently unknown.

The length of the CDR3 is 16 residues. CDR1 LNHDA and CDR2 SQIVND come from the germline V gene (reference sequence). V was shortened by 5 bases and J by 1 base, with 17 bases between the two germline ends. This rearrangement joins TRBV19 to TRBJ1-2; D possibly corresponds to TRBD1 (5 bases). The origin of this receptor is a person aged 18-69 years in good health. The specimen was blood. The CDR3 sequence: CASSPWDSRVNYGYTF. The CDR3 DNA is TGTGCCAGTAGTCCTTGGGACTCTCGCGTTAACTATGGCTACACCTTC.